This passage covers 28 T cell receptor beta chains from one sample sequenced in a study of glioma-infiltrating T cells. The iRepertoire nested amplicon-rescue multiplex PCR amplified TCR alpha and beta CDR3s from RNA. Each CDR3 protein is one row after TCRdb ran MiXCR on the multiplex PCR reads. Of about 5,800 distinct CDR3 sequences in the sample, over 25% were seen once. Sequences were obtained from glioma tissue, nonneoplastic brain tissue, or PBMCs (not recorded which). The receptors originated from a human donor with low-grade glioma or glioblastoma, undergoing nonglioma brain surgery, or in good health (not recorded which).

This clonotype is deemed medium-sized. The CDR3 loop reads CASSGVGTVEETQYF. The CDR3 coding sequence is TGTGCCAGTAGTGGAGTCGGGACAGTAGAAGAGACCCAGTACTTC. The chain combines TRBV19 with TRBJ2-5, with 7 bases lining up with TRBD1. The CDR3 contains 15 residues. V trimming: 5 bases; J trimming: 3 bases; junction bases outside the gene matches: 9. Germline CDR1 and CDR2: LNHDA and SQIVND (reference sequence).

This clonotype is classed as medium-sized. This chain uses TRBV7-6 with TRBJ2-1; TRBD1 might be the D (5 bases). Germline values: CDR1 SGHVS, CDR2 FNYEAQ. V shed 5 bases and J shed 7 bases, with 12 bases lying between them. This CDR3 has 13 residues. CDR3 amino acids: CASSPHKGNEQFF. The CDR3 nucleotides read TGTGCCAGCAGCCCACACAAGGGGAATGAGCAGTTCTTC.

In its sample, this clonotype was seen many times. The V gene is TRBV19, the J gene TRBJ1-1; D not certain. V lost 5 bases and J 2 bases, leaving 12 bases between the germline ends. The CDR3 sequence is 14 residues long. CDR1 is LNHDA and CDR2 is SQIVND in the germline V gene (reference sequence). The CDR3 spells CASSPGGYNTEAFF. CDR3 DNA: TGTGCCAGTAGTCCCGGCGGGTACAACACTGAAGCTTTCTTT.

This clonotype ranks as medium-sized. The chain recombines TRBV20-1 with TRBJ1-6, with 10 positions matching TRBD1. Per germline, CDR1 DFQATT and CDR2 SNEGSKA (reference sequence). V dropped 0 bases and J dropped 7; count of bases not matched to a gene: 9. The CDR3 spans 17 residues. The CDR3 reads CSARDGRTGGENSPLHF. CDR3 sequence (DNA): TGCAGTGCTAGAGATGGGCGGACAGGGGGGGAGAATTCACCCCTCCACTTT.

Ten or more counts support this clonotype. V usage is TRBV24-1 and J usage is TRBJ2-7, with 7 bases matching TRBD1. The CDR3 runs to 18 residues. J was trimmed by 0 bases and V by 6 bases; bases with no gene match: 16. CDR1 KGHDR and CDR2 SFDVKD come from the germline V gene. This CDR3 reads CATSRALTGTASSYEQYV. CDR3 nucleotide sequence: TGTGCCACCAGTCGCGCACTTACTGGGACAGCGAGCTCCTACGAGCAGTACGTC.

Worth noting for this clonotype: One end of the junction varies from germline; a read error may be responsible. The chain links TRBV5-1 to TRBJ2-7, with a tentative D call TRBD2 (6 bases). The CDR3 consists of 15 residues. Germline V gene sequence: CDR1 SGHRS, CDR2 YFSETQ. The CDR3 coding sequence is TGCGCTAGCAGCTTAAGTCCCGGGGGCTCCTACGAGCAGTACTTC. This translates into CASSLSPGGSYEQYF.

This clonotype was seen ten or more times. V is TRBV2 and J is TRBJ1-2; the D gene is possibly TRBD1 (6 bases). Trimming stripped 2 bases from V and 7 bases from J, with 11 bases between. The CDR3 length is 13 residues. CDR1 is SNHLY, CDR2 FYNNEI, per germline. Here the CDR3 DNA reads TGTGCCAGCAGTGAACCCAGGGGAGGTGGCTACACCTTC. The encoded protein is CASSEPRGGGYTF.

As to this clonotype: A read error may be the cause here, since a much bigger clone is one base away. V usage is TRBV29-1 and J usage is TRBJ1-1, with a possible D match to TRBD1 (5 bases). There are 11 residues in the CDR3. The germline V gene encodes CDR1 SQVTM and CDR2 ANQGSEA. The V end lost 4 bases, the J end lost 3 bases, and 6 bases lay between the germline ends. The DNA of the CDR3 is TGCAGCGTTGGCAGGGACACTGAAGCTTTCTTT. Translation: CSVGRDTEAFF.

This clonotype was observed many times. J is TRBJ2-5 and V is TRBV11-3, with D unresolved. Germline V gene sequence: CDR1 SGHNT, CDR2 YENEEA. V was shortened by 1 base and J by 2 bases, with 5 bases between the two germline ends. There are 13 residues in the CDR3. In DNA, the CDR3 is TGTGCCAGCAGCTTAGGATCTCAAGAGACCCAGTACTTC. This gives the protein CASSLGSQETQYF.

This clonotype is judged medium-sized. The rearrangement uses TRBV6-1 and TRBJ2-5; 7 bases are shared with TRBD1. The CDR3 is made up of 16 amino acids. V shed 5 bases and J 0 bases; nucleotides not matched to a gene: 9. Germline V CDR1 and CDR2: MNHNS, SASEGT. In nucleotides, the CDR3 is TGTGCCAGCAGTTATCGTACAGGGGACCACCAAGAGACCCAGTACTTC. This translates into CASSYRTGDHQETQYF.

This clonotype showed up many times. The genes are TRBV5-5 and TRBJ1-1; D remains ambiguous. V lost 7 bases and J lost 4, with 14 bases in between. The CDR3 extends over 13 amino acids. Germline assignment: CDR1 SGHKS and CDR2 YYEKEE (reference sequence). The chain's CDR3 is CASVPSGVTEAFF. As DNA, the CDR3 is TGTGCCAGCGTCCCGAGCGGGGTCACTGAAGCTTTCTTT.

The chain is built from TRBV29-1 and TRBJ2-3; 8 bases match TRBD1. CDR1 and CDR2 (germline): SQVTM, ANQGSEA. Germline trimming cut 7 bases from V and 0 bases from J; bases unmatched to any gene: 3. This CDR3 has 13 residues. CDR3 sequence (DNA): TGCAGCGCCTGGACAGGGAGCACAGATACGCAGTATTTT. It specifies CSAWTGSTDTQYF.

By frequency in the sample, this clonotype is large. The DNA for the CDR3 is TGTGCCAGCAGTACAGGAGGCACTGAAGCTTTCTTT. Translation: CASSTGGTEAFF. The chain employs TRBV28 and TRBJ1-1, with D perhaps matching TRBD1 (5 bases). V lost 5 bases to trimming and J lost 4 bases, with 8 bases between them. The CDR3 has 12 residues. CDR1 MDHEN and CDR2 SYDVKM come from the germline V gene. The full variable domain, with the rest looked up from reference TRBV28 and TRBJ1-1, is DVKVTQSSRYLVKRTGEKVFLECVQDMDHENMFWYRQDPGLGLRLIYFSYDVKMKEKGDIPEGYSVSREKKERFSLILESASTNQTSMYLCASSTGGTEAFFGQGTRLTVV.

This clonotype qualifies as medium-sized. The genes are TRBV28 and TRBJ2-3, with 8 bases that match TRBD1. J was trimmed by 1 base and V by 6 bases; bases with no gene match: 3. Germline CDR1 reads MDHEN; CDR2 reads SYDVKM. This CDR3 is built from 14 residues. CDR3 in amino acids: CASSTGQGTDTQYF. The CDR3 DNA sequence: TGTGCCAGCAGCACGGGACAGGGCACAGATACGCAGTATTTT.

This clonotype occurred many times. The chain couples TRBV18 to TRBJ2-3; 7 nucleotides line up with TRBD2. There are 19 residues in the CDR3. V shed 0 bases and J 2 bases; nucleotides not matched to a gene: 14. The germline V gene has CDR1 KGHSH and CDR2 LQKENI. CDR3 sequence reads: CASSPPSIAGVALTDTQYF. The CDR3 nucleotides read TGTGCCAGCTCACCACCCAGTATTGCGGGAGTGGCCCTCACAGATACGCAGTATTTT.

This clonotype was seen just once. In DNA, the CDR3 is TGTGCCAGCAGTAACGGACAGGGAGGCGGGAACGAGCAGTACTTC. This translates into CASSNGQGGGNEQYF. This chain joins TRBV6-2 or TRBV6-3 and TRBJ2-7; 8 bases are shared with TRBD1. Germline V gene sequence: CDR1 MNHEY, CDR2 SVGEGT. The CDR3 runs 15 residues. The trim removed 5 bases at V and 5 bases at J, leaving 11 bases unmatched.

This clonotype came up many times. The CDR3 loop is CASSSLRGEQFF. CDR3 nucleotides: TGTGCCAGCAGCTCCCTTAGGGGTGAGCAGTTCTTC. This chain uses TRBV11-2 with TRBJ2-1; the D gene is possibly TRBD1 (5 bases). The CDR3 runs 12 residues. V was pared by 4 bases and J by 9 bases, with 10 bases between. CDR1 and CDR2 from the germline V gene are SGHAT and FQNNGV.

By sample share, this clonotype is large. The V and J genes are TRBV20-1 and TRBJ1-2, with D perhaps TRBD1 (6 bases). Germline CDR1 is DFQATT and CDR2 is SNEGSKA (reference sequence). The germline V and J ends were trimmed by 3 bases and 2 bases, with 13 bases remaining between them. There are 14 residues in the CDR3. The CDR3 DNA reads as TGCAGTGCTAGGTCGGGACAATCCAACTATGGCTACACCTTC. Translating gives CSARSGQSNYGYTF.

This clonotype was seen ten or more times. The gene calls are TRBV29-1 and TRBJ2-5; a possible D gene is TRBD1 (7 bases). This CDR3 has 13 residues. Looked up from germline, CDR1 is SQVTM and CDR2 is ANQGSEA. V was trimmed by 4 bases and J by 5 bases, leaving 14 bases between them. The CDR3 loop is CSVGAGQMETQYF. CDR3 sequence (DNA): TGCAGCGTTGGTGCGGGACAGATGGAGACCCAGTACTTC.

This clonotype came up many times. The DNA of the CDR3 is TGTGCCAGCAGCTTAGGGGCGGGAGGGTTTAATGAGCAGTTCTTC. Translated, it gives CASSLGAGGFNEQFF. The rearrangement uses TRBV7-3 and TRBJ2-1; 9 bases are a match to TRBD2. The germline V gene has CDR1 SGHTA and CDR2 FQGTGA. There are 15 residues in the CDR3. V shed 2 bases, J shed 7 bases, and the junction held 6 bases outside the gene matches.

The rearrangement links TRBV7-2 to TRBJ1-2; 7 nucleotides align to TRBD1. The germline V gene encodes CDR1 SGHTA and CDR2 FQGNSA. The CDR3 runs 16 residues. V dropped 4 bases and J dropped 8; count of bases not matched to a gene: 16. The CDR3 DNA reads TGTGCCAGCAGCTCAAACCGGGGCAGGGGGGGGGGGGGCTACACCTTC. Amino acid sequence: CASSSNRGRGGGGYTF.

The rearrangement joins TRBV5-6 to TRBJ1-2; D perhaps matches TRBD1 (5 bases). V lost 4 bases, J lost 10 bases, and 23 bases lay in between. The CDR3 consists of 15 residues. CDR1 and CDR2 from the germline V gene are SGHDT and YYEEEE. The CDR3 sequence: CASSAYRRENYNYTF. In DNA form, the CDR3 reads TGTGCCAGCAGCGCTTACAGGAGGGAAAACTATAACTACACCTTC.

This clonotype was recorded many times. The rearrangement uses TRBV29-1 and TRBJ2-3; D gene ambiguous. V lost 7 bases to trimming and J lost 2 bases, with 10 bases between them. The germline V gene encodes CDR1 SQVTM and CDR2 ANQGSEA. This CDR3 is built from 12 residues. CDR3 in DNA: TGCAGCGCCCCTGGGGTCACAGATACGCAGTATTTT. Translating it yields CSAPGVTDTQYF.

This clonotype qualifies as medium-sized (0.01 to 0.1%). The chain links TRBV6-2 or TRBV6-3 to TRBJ2-5, with D possibly called TRBD1 or TRBD2 (5 bases each). This CDR3 is built from 14 residues. The V gene's germline CDR1 is MNHEY and CDR2 SVGEGT. V was pared by 6 bases and J by 4 bases, with 15 bases between. CDR3 residues: CASSPPGRVETQYF. The CDR3 bases are TGTGCCAGCAGCCCACCGGGGCGAGTAGAGACCCAGTACTTC.

By sample share, this clonotype is medium-sized. This chain connects TRBV14 to TRBJ2-1; D is ambiguous. The V gene's germline CDR1 is SGHDN and CDR2 FVKESK. The CDR3 has 13 residues. V shed 4 bases and J shed 10 bases, with 14 bases lying between them. The CDR3 reads CASSRATGQEQFF. CDR3 bases: TGTGCCAGCAGCCGAGCGACTGGCCAGGAGCAGTTCTTC.

There are many counts of this clonotype. The chain couples TRBV29-1 to TRBJ2-7, with 7 bases identical to TRBD2. J was trimmed by 2 bases and V by 5 bases; bases with no gene match: 9. Germline assignment: CDR1 SQVTM and CDR2 ANQGSEA. This CDR3 is built from 14 residues. CDR3 residues: CSVRTGGGAYEQYV. In nucleotides, the CDR3 is TGCAGCGTTCGGACTGGCGGGGGAGCCTACGAGCAGTACGTC.

V and J are TRBV28 and TRBJ2-6; D perhaps matches TRBD2 (6 bases). CDR1 and CDR2 from the germline V gene are MDHEN and SYDVKM. CDR3 length: 17 residues. V was shortened by 7 bases and J by 14 bases, with 30 bases between the two germline ends. The CDR3 coding sequence is TGTGCCAGCACTCCTATGGGGGGTAGCTCTGGGCCCCCCTTCCTGACTTTC. The encoded protein is CASTPMGGSSGPPFLTF.

This clonotype was counted ten times or more. The rearrangement uses TRBV12-3 or TRBV12-4 and TRBJ2-7; the D is unclear. Trimming stripped 3 bases from V and 6 bases from J, with 12 bases between. The CDR3 loop spans 13 amino acids. CDR3 nucleotide sequence: TGTGCCAGCAGTTTTGACGAGGCAGTCGAGCAGTACGTC. Amino acid sequence: CASSFDEAVEQYV.